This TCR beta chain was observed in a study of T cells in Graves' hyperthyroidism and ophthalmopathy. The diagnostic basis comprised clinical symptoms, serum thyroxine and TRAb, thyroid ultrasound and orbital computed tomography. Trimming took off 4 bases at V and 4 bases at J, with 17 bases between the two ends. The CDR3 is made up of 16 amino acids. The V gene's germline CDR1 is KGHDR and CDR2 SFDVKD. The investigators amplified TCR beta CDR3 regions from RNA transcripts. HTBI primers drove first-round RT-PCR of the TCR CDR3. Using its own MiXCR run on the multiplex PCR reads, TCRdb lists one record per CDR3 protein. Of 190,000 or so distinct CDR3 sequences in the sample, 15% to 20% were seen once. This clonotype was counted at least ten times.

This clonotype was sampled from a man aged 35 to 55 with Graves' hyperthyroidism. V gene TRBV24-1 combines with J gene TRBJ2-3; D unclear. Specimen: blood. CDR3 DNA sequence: TGTGCCACCAGTGACCCCCTCGTCCGACCGGCAGATACGCAGTATTTT. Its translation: CATSDPLVRPADTQYF.